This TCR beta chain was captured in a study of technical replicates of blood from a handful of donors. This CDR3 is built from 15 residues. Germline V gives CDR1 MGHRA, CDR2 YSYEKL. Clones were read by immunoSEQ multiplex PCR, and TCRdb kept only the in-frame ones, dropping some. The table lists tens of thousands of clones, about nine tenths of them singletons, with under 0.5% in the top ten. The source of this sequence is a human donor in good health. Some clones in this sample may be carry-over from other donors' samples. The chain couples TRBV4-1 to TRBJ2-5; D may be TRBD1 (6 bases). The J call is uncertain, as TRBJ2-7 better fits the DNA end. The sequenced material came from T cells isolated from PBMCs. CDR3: CASSQVPDSFYEQYF. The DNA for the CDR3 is TGCGCCAGCAGCCAAGTTCCGGACAGTTTCTACGAGCAGTACTTC.